The clone carrying this T cell receptor beta chain has only a few counts. The antigen is not known. The data were obtained in a study of beta chain features in type 1 diabetes. Broader study findings: Within the patient group, naive, central memory and Treg TCRB repertoires appeared more similar to each other than within healthy donors. Moderate but significant shortening of TCRB CDR3s was recorded in all four CD4+ subsets from Type 1 diabetes patients.

The CDR3 covers 13 residues. Germline V gene sequence: CDR1 MDHEN, CDR2 SYDVKM. Trimming took off 7 bases at V and 6 bases at J, with 13 bases between the two ends. Expressed TCRB transcripts were sequenced, since all the RNA that had been isolated was reverse transcribed. TCRdb's table, derived via immunoSEQ multiplex PCR, lists solely in-frame clones and lacks some. The data contain fewer than 350,000 clones, approximately 16% of them singletons. The sample comprised naive CD4+ T cells from blood. The chain couples TRBV28 to TRBJ2-1; no definite D call. This clonotype originated in a man aged 18 to 35 with type 1 diabetes. This CDR3 reads CASKSERANEQFF. CDR3 coding DNA: TGTGCCAGCAAAAGTGAACGAGCCAATGAGCAGTTCTTC.